Sequencing of this T cell receptor beta chain was carried out in a study of identical twins. A template switching step contributed a universal primer site, while unique molecular identifiers were present in the cDNA. MiXCR was run by TCRdb on the 5' RACE reads, yielding one entry per CDR3 protein. The repertoire holds approximately 500,000 distinct CDR3 sequences, with roughly 24% as singletons. This sample was shared with a second study, whose subject was T cells expressing NK-cell markers. This second study says: Of the CD8+ T cell pool in 5 to 7 donors, roughly 1.0-8% was accounted for by dominant NKG2C+ clonotypes.

Sample: CD4+ T cells sorted from blood. The receptor was derived from a woman aged 18-29 years in good health.

DNA of the CDR3: TGCGCCAGCAGCTTACAGGAGAGCACTGAAGCTTTCTTT. Protein sequence: CASSLQESTEAFF. The chain couples TRBV5-1 to TRBJ1-1; D may be TRBD1 (5 bases). Trimming left V 2 bases short and J 4 bases short, with 9 bases between. CDR1 and CDR2 from the germline V gene are SGHRS and YFSETQ. This CDR3 comprises 13 residues.